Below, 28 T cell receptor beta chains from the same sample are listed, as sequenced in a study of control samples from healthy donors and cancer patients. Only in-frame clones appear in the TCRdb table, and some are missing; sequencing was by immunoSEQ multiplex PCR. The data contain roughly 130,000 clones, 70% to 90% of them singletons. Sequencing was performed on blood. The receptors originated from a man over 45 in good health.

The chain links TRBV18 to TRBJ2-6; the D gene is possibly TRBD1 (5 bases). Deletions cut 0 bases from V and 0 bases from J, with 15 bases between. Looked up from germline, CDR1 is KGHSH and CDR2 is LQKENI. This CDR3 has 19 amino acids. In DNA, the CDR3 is TGTGCCAGCTCACCACCGGGGCCAGGACCCGCCTCTGGGGCCAACGTCCTGACTTTC. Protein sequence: CASSPPGPGPASGANVLTF.

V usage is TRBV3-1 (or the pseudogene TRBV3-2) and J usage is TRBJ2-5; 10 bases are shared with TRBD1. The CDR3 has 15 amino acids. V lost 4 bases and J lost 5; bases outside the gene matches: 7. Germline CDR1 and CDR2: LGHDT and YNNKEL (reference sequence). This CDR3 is CASSPPRTGGETQYF. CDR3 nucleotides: TGTGCCAGCAGCCCACCCAGGACAGGGGGGGAGACCCAGTACTTC.

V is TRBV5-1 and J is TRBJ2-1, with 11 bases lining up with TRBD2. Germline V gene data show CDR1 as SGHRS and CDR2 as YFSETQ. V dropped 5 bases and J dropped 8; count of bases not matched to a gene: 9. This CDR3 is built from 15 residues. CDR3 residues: CASRATSGGRDEQFF. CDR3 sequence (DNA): TGCGCCAGCAGAGCCACTAGCGGGGGTAGGGATGAGCAGTTCTTC.

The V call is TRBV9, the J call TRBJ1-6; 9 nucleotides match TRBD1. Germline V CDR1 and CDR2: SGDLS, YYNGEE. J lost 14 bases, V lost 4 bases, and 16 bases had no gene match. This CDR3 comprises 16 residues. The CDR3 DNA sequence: TGTGCCAGCAGCCCAGCCGTGACAGGGGGTTTGTTTTCCCTCCACTTT. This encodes CASSPAVTGGLFSLHF.

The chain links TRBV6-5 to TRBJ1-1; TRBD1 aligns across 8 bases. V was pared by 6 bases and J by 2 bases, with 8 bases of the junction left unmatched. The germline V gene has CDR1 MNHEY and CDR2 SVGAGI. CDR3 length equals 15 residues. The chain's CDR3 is CASRISGTGNTEAFF. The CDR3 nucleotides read TGTGCCAGCAGGATATCCGGGACAGGAAACACTGAAGCTTTCTTT.

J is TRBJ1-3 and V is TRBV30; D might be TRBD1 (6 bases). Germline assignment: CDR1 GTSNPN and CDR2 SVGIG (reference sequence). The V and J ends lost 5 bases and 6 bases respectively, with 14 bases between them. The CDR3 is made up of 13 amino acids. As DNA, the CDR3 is TGTGCCTGGGGGCGGGGGGGGCTAAACACCATATATTTT. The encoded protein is CAWGRGGLNTIYF.

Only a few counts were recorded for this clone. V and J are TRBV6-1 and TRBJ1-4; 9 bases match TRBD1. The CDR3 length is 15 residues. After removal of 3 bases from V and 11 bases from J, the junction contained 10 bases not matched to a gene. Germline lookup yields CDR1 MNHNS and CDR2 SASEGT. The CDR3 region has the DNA TGTGCCAGCAGTGATTCGGGACAGGGAATTCGGAAACTGTTTTTT. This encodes CASSDSGQGIRKLFF.

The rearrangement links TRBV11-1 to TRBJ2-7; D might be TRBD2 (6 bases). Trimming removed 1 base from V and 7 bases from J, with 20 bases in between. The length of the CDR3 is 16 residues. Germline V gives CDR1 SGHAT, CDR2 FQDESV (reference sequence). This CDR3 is CASSLVLRGAFGEQYF. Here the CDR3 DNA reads TGTGCCAGCAGCTTAGTACTGCGGGGTGCCTTCGGTGAGCAGTACTTC.

This CDR3 is CASSPTGQDSYEQYF. In DNA form, the CDR3 reads TGTGCCAGCAGCCCTACCGGACAGGACTCCTACGAGCAGTACTTC. This chain joins TRBV7-9 and TRBJ2-7; 7 bases line up with TRBD1. Germline V gives CDR1 SEHNR, CDR2 FQNEAQ (reference sequence). V gave up 5 bases and J gave up 0 bases; unmatched junction bases: 7. CDR3 length: 15 amino acids.

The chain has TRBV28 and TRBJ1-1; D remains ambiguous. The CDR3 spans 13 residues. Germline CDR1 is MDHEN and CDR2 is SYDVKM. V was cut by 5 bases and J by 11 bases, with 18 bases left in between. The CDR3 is CASSPNDIIMAFF. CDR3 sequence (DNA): TGTGCCAGCAGTCCCAATGATATAATAATGGCTTTCTTT.

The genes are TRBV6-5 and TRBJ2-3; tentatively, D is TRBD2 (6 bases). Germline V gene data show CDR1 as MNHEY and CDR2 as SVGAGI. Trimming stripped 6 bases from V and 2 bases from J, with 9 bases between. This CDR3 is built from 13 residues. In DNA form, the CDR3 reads TGTGCCAGCAGGGGCGGGGACACAGATACGCAGTATTTT. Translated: CASRGGDTDTQYF.

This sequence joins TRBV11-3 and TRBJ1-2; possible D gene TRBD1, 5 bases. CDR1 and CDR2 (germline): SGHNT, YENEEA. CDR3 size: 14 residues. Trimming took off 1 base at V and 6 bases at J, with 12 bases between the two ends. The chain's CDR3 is CASSLGSQGDGYTF. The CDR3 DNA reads TGTGCCAGCAGCTTAGGGTCGCAAGGGGATGGCTACACCTTC.

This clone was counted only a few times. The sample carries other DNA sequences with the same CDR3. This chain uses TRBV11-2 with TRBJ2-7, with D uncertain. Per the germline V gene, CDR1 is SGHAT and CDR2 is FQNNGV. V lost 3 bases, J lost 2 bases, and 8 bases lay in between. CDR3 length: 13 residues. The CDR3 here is CASSLGLTYEQYF. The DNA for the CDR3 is TGTGCCAGCAGCTTGGGCTTAACCTACGAGCAGTACTTC.

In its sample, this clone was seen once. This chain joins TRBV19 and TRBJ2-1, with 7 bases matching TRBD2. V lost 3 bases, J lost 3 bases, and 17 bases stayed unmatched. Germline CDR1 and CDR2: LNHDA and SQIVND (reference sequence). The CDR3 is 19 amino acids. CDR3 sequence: CASSIYGGTSGALYNEQFF. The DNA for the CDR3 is TGTGCCAGTAGTATTTATGGAGGTACCAGCGGGGCCCTCTACAATGAGCAGTTCTTC.

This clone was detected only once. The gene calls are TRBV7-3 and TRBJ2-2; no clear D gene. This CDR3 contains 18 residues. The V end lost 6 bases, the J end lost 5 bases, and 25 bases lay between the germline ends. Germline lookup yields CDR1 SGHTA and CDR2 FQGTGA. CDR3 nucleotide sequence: TGTGCCAGCAGTCCCTCTGGGTTCGATCTGCCAGGTACCGGGGAGCTGTTTTTT. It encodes CASSPSGFDLPGTGELFF.

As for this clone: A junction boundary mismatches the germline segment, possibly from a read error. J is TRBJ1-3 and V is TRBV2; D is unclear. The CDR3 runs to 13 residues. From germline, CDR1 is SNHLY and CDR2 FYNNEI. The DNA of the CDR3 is TGTGCCAGCAGTAAAGCCTTAACAAACACCATATATTTT. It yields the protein CASSKALTNTIYF.

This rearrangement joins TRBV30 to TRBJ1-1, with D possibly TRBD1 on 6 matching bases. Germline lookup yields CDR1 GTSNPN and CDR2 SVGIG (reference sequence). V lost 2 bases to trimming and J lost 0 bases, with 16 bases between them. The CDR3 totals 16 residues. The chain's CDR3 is CAWSKDRALMNTEAFF. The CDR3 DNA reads TGTGCCTGGAGTAAGGACAGAGCTCTAATGAACACTGAAGCTTTCTTT. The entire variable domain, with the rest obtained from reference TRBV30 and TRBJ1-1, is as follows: SQTIHQWPATLVQPVGSPLSLECTVEGTSNPNLYWYRQAAGRGLQLLFYSVGIGQISSEVPQNLSASRPQDRQFILSSKKLLLSDSGFYLCAWSKDRALMNTEAFFGQGTRLTVV.

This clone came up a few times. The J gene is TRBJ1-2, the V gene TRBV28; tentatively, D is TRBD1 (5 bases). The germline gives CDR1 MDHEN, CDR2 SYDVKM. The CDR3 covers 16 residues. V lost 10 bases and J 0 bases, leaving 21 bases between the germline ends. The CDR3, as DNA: TGTGCCACCGAAACAGGCGGGCCATATTCTAACTATGGCTACACCTTC. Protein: CATETGGPYSNYGYTF.

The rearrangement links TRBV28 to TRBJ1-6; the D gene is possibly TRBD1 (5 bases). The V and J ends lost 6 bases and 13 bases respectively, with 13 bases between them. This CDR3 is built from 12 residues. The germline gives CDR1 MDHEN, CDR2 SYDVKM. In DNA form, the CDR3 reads TGTGCCAGCAGCCCCGACAGTTTGCCCCTCCACTTT. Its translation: CASSPDSLPLHF.

The CDR3 DNA reads as TGTGCCAGCAGCCAGTACCGGGACAGGGGCGAGCAGTACTTC. This translates into CASSQYRDRGEQYF. The chain recombines TRBV3-1 (or the pseudogene TRBV3-2) with TRBJ2-7; 10 bases agree with TRBD1. The J segment lost 6 bases and the V segment lost 3 bases, leaving 5 bases of the junction unmatched. The CDR3 sequence is 14 residues long. Germline V gives CDR1 LGHDT, CDR2 YNNKEL (reference sequence).

The CDR3 bases are TGTGCCTGGAGTGTACTGTACGAGCAGTACTTC. It encodes CAWSVLYEQYF. This chain connects TRBV30 to TRBJ2-7; D is uncertain. Germline V gene lookup returns CDR1 GTSNPN and CDR2 SVGIG (reference sequence). This CDR3 comprises 11 residues. V lost 0 bases to trimming and J lost 4 bases, with 4 bases between them.

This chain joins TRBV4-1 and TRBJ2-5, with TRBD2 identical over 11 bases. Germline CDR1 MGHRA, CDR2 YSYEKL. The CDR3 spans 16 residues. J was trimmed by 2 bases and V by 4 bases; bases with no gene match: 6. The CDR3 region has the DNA TGCGCCAGCAGCCTCGTGGGACTAGCGGTTCAAGAGACCCAGTACTTC. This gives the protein CASSLVGLAVQETQYF.

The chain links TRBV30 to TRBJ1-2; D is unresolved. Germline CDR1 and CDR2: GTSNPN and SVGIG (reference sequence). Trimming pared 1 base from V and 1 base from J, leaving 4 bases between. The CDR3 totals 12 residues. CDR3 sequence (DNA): TGTGCCTGGAGTGGTGATAACTATGGCTACACCTTC. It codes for CAWSGDNYGYTF.

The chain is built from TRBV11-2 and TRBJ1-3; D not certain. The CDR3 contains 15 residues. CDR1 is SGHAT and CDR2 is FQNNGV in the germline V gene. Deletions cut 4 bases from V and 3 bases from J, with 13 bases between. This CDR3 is CASSYLWTSGNTIYF. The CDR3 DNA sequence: TGTGCCAGCAGCTACCTATGGACTAGTGGAAACACCATATATTTT.

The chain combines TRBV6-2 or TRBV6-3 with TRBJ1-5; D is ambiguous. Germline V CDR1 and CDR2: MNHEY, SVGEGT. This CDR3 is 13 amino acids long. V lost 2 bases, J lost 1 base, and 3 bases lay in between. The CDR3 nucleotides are TGTGCCAGCAGTTACACCAGCAATCAGCCCCAGCATTTT. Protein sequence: CASSYTSNQPQHF.

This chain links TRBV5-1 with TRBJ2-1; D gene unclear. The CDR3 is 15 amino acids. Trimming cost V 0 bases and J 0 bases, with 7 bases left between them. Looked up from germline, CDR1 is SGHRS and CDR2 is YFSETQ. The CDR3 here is CASSLDRSSYNEQFF. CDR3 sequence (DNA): TGCGCCAGCAGCTTGGACCGAAGCTCCTACAATGAGCAGTTCTTC.

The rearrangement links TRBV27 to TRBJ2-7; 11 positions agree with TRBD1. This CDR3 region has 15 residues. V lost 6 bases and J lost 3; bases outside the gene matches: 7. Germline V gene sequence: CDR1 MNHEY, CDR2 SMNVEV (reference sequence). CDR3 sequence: CASSLGQGANYEQYF. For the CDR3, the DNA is TGTGCCAGCAGCCTCGGACAGGGGGCGAACTACGAGCAGTACTTC.

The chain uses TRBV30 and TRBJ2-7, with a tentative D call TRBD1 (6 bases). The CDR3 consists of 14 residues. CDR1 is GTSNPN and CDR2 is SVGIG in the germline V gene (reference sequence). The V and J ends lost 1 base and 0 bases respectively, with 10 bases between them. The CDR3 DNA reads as TGTGCCTGGAGTGAAGGGGGAAGCTCCTACGAGCAGTACTTC. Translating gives CAWSEGGSSYEQYF. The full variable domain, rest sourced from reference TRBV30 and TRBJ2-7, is SQTIHQWPATLVQPVGSPLSLECTVEGTSNPNLYWYRQAAGRGLQLLFYSVGIGQISSEVPQNLSASRPQDRQFILSSKKLLLSDSGFYLCAWSEGGSSYEQYFGPGTRLTVT.